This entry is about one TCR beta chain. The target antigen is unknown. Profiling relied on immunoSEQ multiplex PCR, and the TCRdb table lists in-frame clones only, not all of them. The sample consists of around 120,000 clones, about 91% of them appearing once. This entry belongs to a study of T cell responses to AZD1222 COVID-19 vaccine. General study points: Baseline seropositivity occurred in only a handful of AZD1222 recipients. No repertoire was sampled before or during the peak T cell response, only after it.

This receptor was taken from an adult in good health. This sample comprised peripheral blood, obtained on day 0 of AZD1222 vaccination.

CDR3 in DNA: TGTGCCAGCAGCCAAGGGTCGGACTCCTACTCCTACGAGCAGTACTTC. It yields the protein CASSQGSDSYSYEQYF. The rearrangement uses TRBV4-2 and TRBJ2-7; tentatively, D is TRBD2 (5 bases). Trimming left V 1 base short and J 0 bases short, with 13 bases between. The CDR3 runs 16 residues. Germline loops: CDR1 LGHNA, CDR2 YNFKEQ.